This is a list of T cell receptor beta chains from one sample in a study of identical twins. TCRdb reanalysed the 5' RACE reads using MiXCR and keeps one entry per CDR3 protein. The sample comprises 200,000 to 250,000 distinct CDR3 sequences, over 9.5% of which are singletons, and about 9% rests with the top ten. Sequences were obtained from memory T cells sorted from blood. These receptors were taken from a man aged 45-60 years in good health. Both conserved end residues are part of each CDR3. Each record gives: J gene, V gene, D gene, clone size, CDR3 DNA, CDR3 protein. A D gene is named only where the DNA matches it firmly. The listing skips clone size in some rows; elsewhere it reads once, few, many or a size class.

>TRBJ1-5|TRBV6-2/TRBV6-3|-|-
TGTGCCAGCAGTTACCTGACTTTGGATAGCAATCAGCCCCAGCATTTT
CASSYLTLDSNQPQHF
>TRBJ1-4|TRBV4-1|-|few
TGCGCCAGCAGCCAAGGGTGGACGAGGAGAGAAAAACTGTTTTTT
CASSQGWTRREKLFF
>TRBJ2-3|TRBV4-1|-|many
TGCGCCAGCAGCCAAGACATGCGACAGACAGATACGCAGTATTTT
CASSQDMRQTDTQYF
>TRBJ2-5|TRBV19|TRBD1|few
TGTGCCAGTAGTACCGACAGGGGAGAGACCCAGTACTTC
CASSTDRGETQYF
>TRBJ2-5|TRBV10-2|-|many
TGCGCCAGCAGTGAAACTTTCTCAGGAAGTGAGACCCAGTACTTC
CASSETFSGSETQYF
>TRBJ1-6|TRBV6-5|-|few
TGTGCCAGCAGTTACTCGATAAAGGGGGGGGAATCACCCCTCCACTTT
CASSYSIKGGESPLHF
>TRBJ2-5|TRBV11-2|-|many
TGTGCCAGCAGCTCGGGACATCTCCAAGAGACCCAGTACTTC
CASSSGHLQETQYF
>TRBJ1-1|TRBV12-3/TRBV12-4|-|many
TGTGCCAGCAGTTTTTTTGGGGGCACTGAAGCTTTCTTT
CASSFFGGTEAFF
>TRBJ2-2|TRBV3-1|TRBD2|-
TGTGCCAGCAGCCACAGTGGGACTAGCGTAGGGGACGGGGAGCTGTTTTTT
CASSHSGTSVGDGELFF
>TRBJ1-1|TRBV5-1|-|many
TGCGCCAGCAGCTTCAGGACGAACGATGAAGCTTTCTTT
CASSFRTNDEAFF
>TRBJ1-2|TRBV5-1|-|many
TGCGCCAGCAGCTTGGCCTACAGGAGGGGCTATGGCTACACCTTC
CASSLAYRRGYGYTF
>TRBJ2-7|TRBV11-1|TRBD1|many
TGTGCCAGCAGCAGTCTTCAGGGACAGTCCTACGAGCAGTACTTC
CASSSLQGQSYEQYF
>TRBJ2-2|TRBV4-1|TRBD1|few
TGCGCCAGCACTGACAGGGCTTGGAACACCGGGGAGCTGTTTTTT
CASTDRAWNTGELFF
>TRBJ1-6|TRBV18|TRBD1|few
TGTGCCAGCTCACCAGACGCAGGGACAGTTAATTCACCCCTCCACTTT
CASSPDAGTVNSPLHF
>TRBJ1-6|TRBV7-9|-|few
TGTGCCAGCAGCTCGGACCGGATCCCTAATTCACCCCTCCACTTT
CASSSDRIPNSPLHF
>TRBJ2-5|TRBV28|TRBD1|-
TGTGCCAGCAGGACCACAGGGGGAGAGCCCCAGTCCTTC
CASRTTGGEPQSF
>TRBJ2-3|TRBV4-1|-|many
TGCGCCAGCAGCCAAGCGGTGACTAGGGGATTAGATACGCAGTATTTT
CASSQAVTRGLDTQYF
>TRBJ2-5|TRBV4-3|-|many
TGCGCCAGCAGCCAAGATGGGCGGGTCGGAGAGACCCAGTACTTC
CASSQDGRVGETQYF
>TRBJ1-2|TRBV10-3|-|few
TGTGCCATCAGTGAGAGACAGGCTGATGGCTACACCTTC
CAISERQADGYTF
>TRBJ1-5|TRBV7-2|-|-
TGTGCCAGCAGCTTCTCAGGTGGGGGCCAGCCCCAGCATTTT
CASSFSGGGQPQHF
>TRBJ2-5|TRBV9|TRBD1|-
TGTGCCAGCAGCGTCGACAGGGGGGGGGAGACCCAGTACTTC
CASSVDRGGETQYF
>TRBJ2-1|TRBV24-1|TRBD2|-
TGTGCCACCAGTGATTTCCCCGGGGTAGCGGGGTACAATGAGCAGTTCTTC
CATSDFPGVAGYNEQFF
>TRBJ2-7|TRBV3-1|TRBD2|once
TGTGCCAGCAGCCATTCGGCCTCAAGGACTAGCGGGGGTGAGCAGTACTTC
CASSHSASRTSGGEQYF
>TRBJ2-3|TRBV4-3|TRBD2|many
TGCGCCAGCAGCCAAGGGGGACTAGCGGGGGGGCCGACAGATACGCAGTATTTT
CASSQGGLAGGPTDTQYF
>TRBJ2-3|TRBV5-1|-|-
TGCGCCAGCAGCTTAAGCCAAGGAGATACGCAGTATTTT
CASSLSQGDTQYF
>TRBJ2-1|TRBV11-2|-|few
TGTGCCAGCAGCGGTGGGGCGATTGAGCAGTTCTTC
CASSGGAIEQFF
>TRBJ2-3|TRBV20-1|-|few
TGCAGTGCTAGTGGATTAGCGGCTAGCAGAGCTTCTAGCACAGATACGCAGTATTTT
CSASGLAASRASSTDTQYF
>TRBJ2-3|TRBV5-1|-|many
TGCGCCAGCAGCCCGGACCATTTCACAGATACGCAGTATTTT
CASSPDHFTDTQYF
>TRBJ1-5|TRBV19|TRBD1|-
TGTGCCAGTAGTGCCCCCCGGGACAGGGCTAATCAGCCCCAGCATTTT
CASSAPRDRANQPQHF
>TRBJ2-3|TRBV7-3|TRBD2|-
TGTGCCAGCAGCTTAGGGCTAGCGGGATTTGATACGCAGTATTTT
CASSLGLAGFDTQYF
>TRBJ2-5|TRBV5-1|TRBD1|many
TGCGCCAGCAGCTTCGGACAGGGAAAAGAGACCCAGTACTTC
CASSFGQGKETQYF
>TRBJ1-5|TRBV5-6|-|-
TGTGCCAGCAGCTCCTCAGGTTATAGCAATCAGCCCCAGCATTTT
CASSSSGYSNQPQHF
>TRBJ1-1|TRBV9|-|-
TGTGCCAGCAGCGTTTCAGGAATGGACACTGAAGCTTTCTTT
CASSVSGMDTEAFF
>TRBJ2-7|TRBV4-3|-|few
TGCGCCAGCAGCCAAGTCTACTCAGGCGCCTACGAGCAGTACTTC
CASSQVYSGAYEQYF
>TRBJ2-7|TRBV19|-|-
TGTGCCAGTAGTATGTTCGAGGGCTACGAGCAGTACTTC
CASSMFEGYEQYF
>TRBJ1-6|TRBV5-1|TRBD1|many
TGCGCCAGCAGCGCCCGGGACAGGGACGGACCCCTCCACTTT
CASSARDRDGPLHF
>TRBJ1-2|TRBV6-5|TRBD1|few
TGTGCCAGCAGTTGGGACAGGCCCCTTGGAGGCTACACCTTC
CASSWDRPLGGYTF
>TRBJ1-3|TRBV20-1|TRBD1|few
TGCAGTGCTAGAGATCGACAGGGGGCAACTCTAAACACCATATATTTT
CSARDRQGATLNTIYF